These T cell receptor beta chains were read from a single sample in a study of blood T cell repertoires in COVID-19. The protocol was immunoSEQ multiplex PCR, while the TCRdb copy is restricted to in-frame clones and leaves out a portion. The table shows about 70,000 clones, with roughly nine tenths occurring only once. Sequencing was done on a sample of peripheral blood. The receptors originated from a man aged 65-85 years with active COVID-19. The CDR3 runs from the conserved cysteine through the conserved F or W. A D gene is named only where the DNA matches it firmly. The size of a clone is reported for some rows only, either as once, few or many, or as a class for expanded clones.

v_call,clone_size,d_call,j_call,cdr3_nt,cdr3_aa
TRBV7-2,.,TRBD2,TRBJ2-7,TGTGCCAGCAGCCATGTGCTAGCGGGAGCGGGGGAGCAGTACTTC,CASSHVLAGAGEQYF
TRBV18,.,TRBD1,TRBJ1-2,TGTGCCAGCTCACCCCAGTCAGGGGGCTATGGCTACACCTTC,CASSPQSGGYGYTF
TRBV30,.,.,TRBJ2-7,TGTGCCTGGAGTCCCCCGACAGCAACAAACGAGCAGTACTTC,CAWSPPTATNEQYF
TRBV5-1,once,TRBD1,TRBJ1-1,TGCGCCAGCCGCGGAGGGACAGAGAACACTGAAGCTTTCTTT,CASRGGTENTEAFF
TRBV9,.,.,TRBJ2-3,TGTGCCAGCAGCGTAGAGTCAGGAACACTCACAGATACGCAGTATTTT,CASSVESGTLTDTQYF
TRBV15,once,.,TRBJ1-5,TGTGCCACCCAGCAGGGCCCCGATCAGCCCCAGCATTTT,CATQQGPDQPQHF
TRBV14,.,TRBD2,TRBJ2-1,TGTGCCAGCAGCCAAGTGCTAGCGGGAGGGCTGGTGGGGCAGTTCTTC,CASSQVLAGGLVGQFF
TRBV30,.,TRBD2,TRBJ2-1,TGTGCCACACTTTCGACTAGCGGGAGGTACAATGAGCAGTTCTTC,CATLSTSGRYNEQFF
TRBV9,once,TRBD1,TRBJ2-1,TGTGCCAGCAGCGCAGGGGGATCTGAGCAGTTCTTC,CASSAGGSEQFF
TRBV3-1/TRBV3-2,.,.,TRBJ2-7,TGTGCCAGCAGCCCCCTGGGCCCCTACGAGCAGTACTTC,CASSPLGPYEQYF
TRBV5-5,once,TRBD2,TRBJ2-7,TGTGCCAGCAGCCCCCGACTAGCGGGATCCGCCTCCTACGAGCAGTACTTC,CASSPRLAGSASYEQYF
TRBV10-3,.,TRBD2,TRBJ2-7,TGTGCCACCGGACTAGCGGGGTACGAGCAGTACTTC,CATGLAGYEQYF
TRBV18,.,TRBD2,TRBJ2-1,TGTGCCAGCTCACCACCCCTGCGGGAGAGGTACAATGAGCAGTTCTTC,CASSPPLRERYNEQFF
TRBV7-6,.,.,TRBJ2-7,TGTGCCAGCAGCCCGGCGACAGCCGCCTACGAGCAGTACTTC,CASSPATAAYEQYF
TRBV7-8,.,.,TRBJ2-7,TGTGCCAGCAGCCCCCCGGGGGTGGTGCAGTACTTC,CASSPPGVVQYF
TRBV28,.,TRBD1,TRBJ2-6,TGTGCCAGCAGGACACACCTGGACAGGGGGCTCTCTGGGGCCAACGTCCTGACTTTC,CASRTHLDRGLSGANVLTF
TRBV10-3,once,.,TRBJ1-1,TGTGCCATCAGCAGTAATCCCATGAACACTGAAGCTTTCTTT,CAISSNPMNTEAFF